These 6 T cell receptor beta chains came from one sample sequenced in a study of CD8 T cells in Susac syndrome. An amount of RNA that ranged from roughly 0.5 to 1 ug was reverse transcribed with random hexamers. MiXCR, run by TCRdb on the immunoSEQ multiplex PCR reads, gives a single entry per CDR3 protein. The data hold about 83,000 distinct CDR3 sequences, with 90% to 97% observed a single time. The sample comprised CD8+ T cells from PBMCs. The receptor set was obtained from a human donor with Susac syndrome.

The J gene is TRBJ2-5, the V gene TRBV5-1; D may correspond to TRBD1 or TRBD2 (6 bases each). CDR1 is SGHRS, CDR2 YFSETQ, per germline. Trimming took off 4 bases at V and 1 base at J, with 11 bases between the two ends. This CDR3 comprises 14 residues. The CDR3 sequence: CASSASGAQETQYF. The CDR3 bases are TGCGCCAGCAGCGCCTCGGGGGCCCAAGAGACCCAGTACTTC.

The chain is built from TRBV29-1 and TRBJ2-3; a possible D gene is TRBD1 (6 bases). With 7 bases removed from V and 2 bases from J, the gap between germline ends came to 13 bases. CDR1 and CDR2 from the germline V gene are SQVTM and ANQGSEA. This CDR3 is 13 amino acids long. The CDR3 sequence is CSASTGDTDTQYF. The CDR3 DNA reads TGCAGCGCCTCGACAGGAGACACAGATACGCAGTATTTT.

This clonotype was counted once. The chain combines TRBV5-1 with TRBJ2-7, with D possibly TRBD2 on 5 matching bases. The CDR3 loop spans 13 amino acids. The V gene lost 4 bases and the J gene lost 6 bases, with 14 bases spanning the gap. CDR1 is SGHRS and CDR2 is YFSETQ in the germline V gene. The CDR3 loop is CASSPGVGPEQYF. CDR3 nucleotide sequence: TGCGCCAGCAGCCCCGGGGTTGGACCCGAGCAGTACTTC. Combining the CDR3 with reference TRBV5-1 and TRBJ2-7 gives the whole variable domain KAGVTQTPRYLIKTRGQQVTLSCSPISGHRSVSWYQQTPGQGLQFLFEYFSETQRNKGNFPGRFSGRQFSNSRSEMNVSTLELGDSALYLCASSPGVGPEQYFGPGTRLTVT.

The rearrangement joins TRBV20-1 to TRBJ2-3; 9 nucleotides agree with TRBD2. Germline CDR1 is DFQATT and CDR2 is SNEGSKA (reference sequence). V gave up 5 bases and J gave up 5 bases; unmatched junction bases: 8. The CDR3 loop spans 14 amino acids. CDR3 region: CSAEPGREGDTQYF. CDR3 nucleotides: TGCAGTGCTGAGCCGGGGCGGGAGGGAGATACGCAGTATTTT.

The chain links TRBV6-2 or TRBV6-3 to TRBJ2-5, with 7 bases aligning to TRBD1. Germline CDR1 reads MNHEY; CDR2 reads SVGEGT. Trimming removed 0 bases from V and 2 bases from J; junction bases left unmatched: 15. CDR3 length: 19 residues. DNA for the CDR3: TGTGCCAGCAGTTACTCGACCACCCCGCTCACAGGGGATCAAGAGACCCAGTACTTC. This encodes CASSYSTTPLTGDQETQYF.

This clonotype appeared once. The chain carries TRBV7-8 and TRBJ2-1; perhaps D is TRBD1 or TRBD2 (5 bases each). Germline loops: CDR1 SGHVS, CDR2 FQNEAQ. V dropped 4 bases and J dropped 8 bases, with 12 bases sitting between them. This CDR3 is 13 amino acids long. The CDR3 sequence is CASSSWLGDEQFF. The CDR3 DNA follows: TGTGCCAGCAGCTCCTGGTTGGGGGATGAGCAGTTCTTC.